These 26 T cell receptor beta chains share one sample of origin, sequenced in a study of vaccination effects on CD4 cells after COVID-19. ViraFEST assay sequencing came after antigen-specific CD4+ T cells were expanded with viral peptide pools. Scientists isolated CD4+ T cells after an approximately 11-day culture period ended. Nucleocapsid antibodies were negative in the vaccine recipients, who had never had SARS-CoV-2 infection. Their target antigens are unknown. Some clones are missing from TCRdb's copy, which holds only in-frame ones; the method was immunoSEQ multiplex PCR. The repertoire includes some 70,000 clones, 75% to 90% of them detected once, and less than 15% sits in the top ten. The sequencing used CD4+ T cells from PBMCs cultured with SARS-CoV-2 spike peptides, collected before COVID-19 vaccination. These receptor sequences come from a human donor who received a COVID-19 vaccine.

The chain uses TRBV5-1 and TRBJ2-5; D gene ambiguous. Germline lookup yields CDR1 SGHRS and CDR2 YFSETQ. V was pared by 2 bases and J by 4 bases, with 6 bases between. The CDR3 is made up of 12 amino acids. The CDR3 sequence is CASSLTAETQYF. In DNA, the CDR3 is TGCGCCAGCAGCTTAACAGCAGAGACCCAGTACTTC.

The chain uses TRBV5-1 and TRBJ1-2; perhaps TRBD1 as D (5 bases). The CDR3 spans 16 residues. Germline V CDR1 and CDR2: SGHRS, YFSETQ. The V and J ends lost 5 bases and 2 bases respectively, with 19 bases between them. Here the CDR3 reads CASSLYSGTENYGYTF. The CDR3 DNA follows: TGCGCCAGCAGTCTCTATTCCGGGACGGAAAACTATGGCTACACCTTC.

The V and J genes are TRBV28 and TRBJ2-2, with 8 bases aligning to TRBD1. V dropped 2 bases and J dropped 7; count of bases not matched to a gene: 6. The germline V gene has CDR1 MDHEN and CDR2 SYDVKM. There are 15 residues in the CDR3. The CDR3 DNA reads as TGTGCCAGCAGTTTACCGCAGGGGGCCAACGGGGAGCTGTTTTTT. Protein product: CASSLPQGANGELFF.

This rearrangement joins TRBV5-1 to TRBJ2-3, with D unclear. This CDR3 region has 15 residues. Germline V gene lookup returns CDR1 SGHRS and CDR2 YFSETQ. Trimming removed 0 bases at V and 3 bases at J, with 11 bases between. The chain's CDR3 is CASSLVWGITDTQYF. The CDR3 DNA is TGCGCCAGCAGCTTGGTATGGGGAATAACAGATACGCAGTATTTT.

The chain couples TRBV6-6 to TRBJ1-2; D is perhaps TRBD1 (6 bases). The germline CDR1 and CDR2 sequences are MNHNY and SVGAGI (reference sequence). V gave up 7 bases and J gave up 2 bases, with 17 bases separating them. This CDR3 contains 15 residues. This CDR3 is CASTNPGGSNYGYTF. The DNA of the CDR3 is TGTGCCAGCACTAACCCCGGGGGCAGCAACTATGGCTACACCTTC.

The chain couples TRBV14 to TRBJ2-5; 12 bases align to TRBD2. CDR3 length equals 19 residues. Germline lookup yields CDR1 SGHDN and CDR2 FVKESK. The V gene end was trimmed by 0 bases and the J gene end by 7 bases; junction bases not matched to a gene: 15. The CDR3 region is CASSQDRLAGGPLFGTQYF. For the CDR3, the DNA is TGTGCCAGCAGCCAAGACAGGCTAGCGGGGGGGCCCTTATTTGGGACCCAGTACTTC.

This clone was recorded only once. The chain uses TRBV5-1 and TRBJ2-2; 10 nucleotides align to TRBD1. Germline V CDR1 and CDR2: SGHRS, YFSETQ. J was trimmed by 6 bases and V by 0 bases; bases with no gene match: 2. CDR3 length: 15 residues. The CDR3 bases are TGCGCCAGCAGCTTGGGACAGGGGGCTGCCGGGGAGCTGTTTTTT. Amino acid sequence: CASSLGQGAAGELFF.

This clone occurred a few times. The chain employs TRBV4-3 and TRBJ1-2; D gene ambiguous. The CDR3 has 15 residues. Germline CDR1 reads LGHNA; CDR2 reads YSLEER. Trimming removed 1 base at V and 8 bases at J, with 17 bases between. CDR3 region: CASSQGLSSVGGYTF. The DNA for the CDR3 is TGCGCCAGCAGCCAAGGCCTAAGTAGTGTGGGGGGCTACACCTTC.

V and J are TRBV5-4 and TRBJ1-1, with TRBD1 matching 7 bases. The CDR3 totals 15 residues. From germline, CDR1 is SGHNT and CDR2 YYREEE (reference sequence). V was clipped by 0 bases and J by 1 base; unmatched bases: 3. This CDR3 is CASSLARTGNTEAFF. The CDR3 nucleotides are TGTGCCAGCAGCTTGGCCCGGACAGGGAACACTGAAGCTTTCTTT.

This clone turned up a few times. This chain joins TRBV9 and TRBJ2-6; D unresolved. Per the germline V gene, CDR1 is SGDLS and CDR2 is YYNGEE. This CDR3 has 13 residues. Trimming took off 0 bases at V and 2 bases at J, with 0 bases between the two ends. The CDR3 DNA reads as TGTGCCAGCAGCGTAGCTGGGGCCAACGTCCTGACTTTC. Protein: CASSVAGANVLTF.

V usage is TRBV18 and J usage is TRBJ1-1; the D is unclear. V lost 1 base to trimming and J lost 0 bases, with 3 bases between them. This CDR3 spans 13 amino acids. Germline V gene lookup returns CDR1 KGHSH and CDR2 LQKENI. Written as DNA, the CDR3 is TGTGCCAGCTCACCACGGGTGAACACTGAAGCTTTCTTT. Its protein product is CASSPRVNTEAFF. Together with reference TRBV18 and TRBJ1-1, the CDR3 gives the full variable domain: NAGVMQNPRHLVRRRGQEARLRCSPMKGHSHVYWYRQLPEEGLKFMVYLQKENIIDESGMPKERFSAEFPKEGPSILRIQQVVRGDSAAYFCASSPRVNTEAFFGQGTRLTVV.

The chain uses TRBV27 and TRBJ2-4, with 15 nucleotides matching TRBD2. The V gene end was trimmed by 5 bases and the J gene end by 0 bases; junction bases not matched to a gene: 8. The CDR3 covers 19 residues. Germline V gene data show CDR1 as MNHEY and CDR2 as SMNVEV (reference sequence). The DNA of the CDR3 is TGTGCCAGCAGTAAAGATGGACTAGCGGGGGGGTTAGCCAAAAACATTCAGTACTTC. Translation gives CASSKDGLAGGLAKNIQYF.

CDR3 coding DNA: TGTGCCAGCAGTGAGGTCCAGCGGGGGGTACATGAGCAGTTCTTC. It translates to CASSEVQRGVHEQFF. The rearrangement uses TRBV6-1 and TRBJ2-1; TRBD2 aligns across 9 bases. The germline gives CDR1 MNHNS, CDR2 SASEGT. The CDR3 loop spans 15 amino acids. The V and J ends lost 3 bases and 8 bases, in that order; junction bases with no gene match: 8.

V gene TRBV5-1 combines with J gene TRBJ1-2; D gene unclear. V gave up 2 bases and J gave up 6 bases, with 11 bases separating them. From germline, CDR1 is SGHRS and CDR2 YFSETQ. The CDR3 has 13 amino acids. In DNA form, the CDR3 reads TGCGCCAGCAGCTTCCAGAGCTCGGATGGCTACACCTTC. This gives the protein CASSFQSSDGYTF.

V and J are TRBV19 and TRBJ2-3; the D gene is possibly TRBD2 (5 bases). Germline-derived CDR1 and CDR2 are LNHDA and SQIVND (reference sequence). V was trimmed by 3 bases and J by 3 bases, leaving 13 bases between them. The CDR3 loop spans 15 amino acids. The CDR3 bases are TGTGCCAGTAGTATGTTGAGCGGACTGACAGATACGCAGTATTTT. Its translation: CASSMLSGLTDTQYF.

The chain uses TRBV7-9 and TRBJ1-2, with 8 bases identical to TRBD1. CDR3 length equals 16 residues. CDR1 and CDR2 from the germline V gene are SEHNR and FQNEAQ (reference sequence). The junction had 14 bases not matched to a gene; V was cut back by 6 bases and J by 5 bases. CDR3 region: CASSYNRGSRHYGYTF. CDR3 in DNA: TGTGCCAGCAGTTATAACAGGGGGTCTCGTCATTATGGCTACACCTTC.

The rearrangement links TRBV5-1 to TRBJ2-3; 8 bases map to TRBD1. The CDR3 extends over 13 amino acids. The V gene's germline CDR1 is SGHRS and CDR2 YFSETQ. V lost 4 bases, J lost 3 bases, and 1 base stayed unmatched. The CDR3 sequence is CASSQGATDTQYF. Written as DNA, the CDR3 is TGCGCCAGCAGCCAGGGGGCGACAGATACGCAGTATTTT.

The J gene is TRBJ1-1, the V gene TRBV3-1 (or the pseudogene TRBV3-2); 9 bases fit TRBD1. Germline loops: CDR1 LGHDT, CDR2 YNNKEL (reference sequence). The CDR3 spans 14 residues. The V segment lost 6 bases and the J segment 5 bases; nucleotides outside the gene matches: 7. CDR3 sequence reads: CASSRTGDQTEAFF. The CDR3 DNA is TGTGCCAGCAGTCGGACAGGGGATCAAACTGAAGCTTTCTTT.

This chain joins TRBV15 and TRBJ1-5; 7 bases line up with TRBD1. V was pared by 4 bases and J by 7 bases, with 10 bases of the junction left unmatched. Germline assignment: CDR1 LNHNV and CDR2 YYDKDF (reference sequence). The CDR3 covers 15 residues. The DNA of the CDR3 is TGTGCCACCAGCAATATACACAGGGGATCCCAGCCCCAGCATTTT. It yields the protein CATSNIHRGSQPQHF.

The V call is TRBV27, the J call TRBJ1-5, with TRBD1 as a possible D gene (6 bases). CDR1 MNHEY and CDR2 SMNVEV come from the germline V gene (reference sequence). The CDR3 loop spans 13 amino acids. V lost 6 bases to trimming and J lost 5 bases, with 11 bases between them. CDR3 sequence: CASSYRVYQPQHF. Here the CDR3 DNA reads TGTGCCAGCAGCTACAGGGTTTATCAGCCCCAGCATTTT.

CDR3 loop: CASSQGQGGFYEQYV. CDR3 nucleotides: TGCGCCAGCAGCCAAGGACAGGGGGGGTTCTACGAGCAGTACGTC. The V and J genes are TRBV4-1 and TRBJ2-7; 9 positions agree with TRBD1. The CDR3 consists of 15 residues. CDR1 and CDR2 (germline): MGHRA, YSYEKL. V trimming: 1 base; J trimming: 3 bases; junction bases outside the gene matches: 4.

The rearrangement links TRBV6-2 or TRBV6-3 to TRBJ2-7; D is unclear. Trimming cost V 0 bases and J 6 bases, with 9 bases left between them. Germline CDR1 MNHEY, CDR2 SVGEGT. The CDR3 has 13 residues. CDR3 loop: CASSYSVALEQYV. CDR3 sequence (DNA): TGTGCCAGCAGTTACTCGGTTGCGCTCGAGCAGTACGTC.

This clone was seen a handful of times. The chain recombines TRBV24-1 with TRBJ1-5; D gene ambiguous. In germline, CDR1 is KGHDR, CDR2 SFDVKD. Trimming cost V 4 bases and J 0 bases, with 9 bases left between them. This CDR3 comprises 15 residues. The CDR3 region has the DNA TGTGCCACCAGTGAAGGCAGGCATAGCAATCAGCCCCAGCATTTT. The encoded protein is CATSEGRHSNQPQHF.

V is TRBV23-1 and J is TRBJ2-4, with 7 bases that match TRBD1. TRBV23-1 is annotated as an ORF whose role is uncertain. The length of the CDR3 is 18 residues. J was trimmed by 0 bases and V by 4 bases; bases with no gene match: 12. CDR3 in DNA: TGCGCCAGCAGTCCCACGAGGAAGGACAGGATAGCCAAAAACATTCAGTACTTC. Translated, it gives CASSPTRKDRIAKNIQYF.

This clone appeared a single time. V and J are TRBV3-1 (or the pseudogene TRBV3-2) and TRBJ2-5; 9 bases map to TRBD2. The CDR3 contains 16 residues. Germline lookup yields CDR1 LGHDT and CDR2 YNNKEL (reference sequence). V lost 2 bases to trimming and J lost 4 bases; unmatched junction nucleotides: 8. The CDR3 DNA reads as TGTGCCAGCAGCCAAATAGCGGGGGCCCGAGGAGAGACCCAGTACTTC. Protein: CASSQIAGARGETQYF.

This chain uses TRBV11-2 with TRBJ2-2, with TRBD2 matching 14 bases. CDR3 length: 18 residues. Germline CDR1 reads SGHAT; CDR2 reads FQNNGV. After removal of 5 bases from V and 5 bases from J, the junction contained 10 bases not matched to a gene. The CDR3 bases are TGTGCCAGCAGCCTTAGACTAGCGGGGGGGCCAGGAACCGGGGAGCTGTTTTTT. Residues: CASSLRLAGGPGTGELFF.